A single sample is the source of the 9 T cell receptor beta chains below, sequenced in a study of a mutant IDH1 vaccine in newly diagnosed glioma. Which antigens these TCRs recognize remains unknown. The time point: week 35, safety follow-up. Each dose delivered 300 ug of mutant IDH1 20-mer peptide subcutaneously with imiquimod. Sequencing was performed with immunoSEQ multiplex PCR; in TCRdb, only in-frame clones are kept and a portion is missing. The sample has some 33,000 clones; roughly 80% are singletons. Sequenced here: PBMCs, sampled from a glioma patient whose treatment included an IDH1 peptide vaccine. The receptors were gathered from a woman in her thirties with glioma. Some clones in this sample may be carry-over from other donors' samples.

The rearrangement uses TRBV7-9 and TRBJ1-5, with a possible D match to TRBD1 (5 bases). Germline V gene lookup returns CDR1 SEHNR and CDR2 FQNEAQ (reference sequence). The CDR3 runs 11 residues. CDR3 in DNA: TGTGGGGGGAGTAGCAATCAGCCCCAGCATTTT. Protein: CGGSSNQPQHF.

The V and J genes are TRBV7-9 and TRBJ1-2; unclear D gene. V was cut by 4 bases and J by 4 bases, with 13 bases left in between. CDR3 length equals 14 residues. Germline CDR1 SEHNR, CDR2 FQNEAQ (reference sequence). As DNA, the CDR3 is TGTGCCAGCAGCTCAACCAGTACTCTCTATGGCTACACCTTC. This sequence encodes CASSSTSTLYGYTF.

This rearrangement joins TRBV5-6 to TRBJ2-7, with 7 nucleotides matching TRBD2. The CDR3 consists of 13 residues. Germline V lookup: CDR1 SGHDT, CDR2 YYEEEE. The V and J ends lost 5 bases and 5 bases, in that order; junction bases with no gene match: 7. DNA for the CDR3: TGTGCCAGCAGTCGGGACTATCTCGACGAGCAGTACTTC. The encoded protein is CASSRDYLDEQYF.

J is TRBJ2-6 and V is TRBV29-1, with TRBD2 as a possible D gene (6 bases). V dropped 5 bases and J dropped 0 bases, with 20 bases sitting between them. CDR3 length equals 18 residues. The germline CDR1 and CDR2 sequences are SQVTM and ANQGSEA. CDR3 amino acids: CSVLEAGPPRSGANVLTF. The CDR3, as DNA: TGCAGCGTTTTGGAGGCGGGACCACCCCGCTCTGGGGCCAACGTCCTGACTTTC.

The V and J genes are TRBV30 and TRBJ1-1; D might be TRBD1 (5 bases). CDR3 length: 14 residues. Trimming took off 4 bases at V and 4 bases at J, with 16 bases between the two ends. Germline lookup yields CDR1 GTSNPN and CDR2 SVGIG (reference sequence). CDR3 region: CAWTDWGVGTEAFF. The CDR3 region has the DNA TGTGCCTGGACCGACTGGGGGGTGGGCACTGAAGCTTTCTTT.

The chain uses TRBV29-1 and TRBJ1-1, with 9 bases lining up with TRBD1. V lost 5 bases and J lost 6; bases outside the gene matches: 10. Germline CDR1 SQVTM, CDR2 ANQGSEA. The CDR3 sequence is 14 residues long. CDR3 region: CSVRRGGQGAEAFF. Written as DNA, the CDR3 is TGCAGCGTTCGGAGGGGGGGACAGGGAGCTGAAGCTTTCTTT. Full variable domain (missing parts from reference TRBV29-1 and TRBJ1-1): SAVISQKPSRDICQRGTSLTIQCQVDSQVTMMFWYRQQPGQSLTLIATANQGSEATYESGFVIDKFPISRPNLTFSTLTVSNMSPEDSSIYLCSVRRGGQGAEAFFGQGTRLTVV.

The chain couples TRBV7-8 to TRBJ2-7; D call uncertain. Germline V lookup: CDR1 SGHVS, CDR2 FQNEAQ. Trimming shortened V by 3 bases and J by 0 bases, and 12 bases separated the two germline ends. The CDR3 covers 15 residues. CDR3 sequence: CASSFYGADSYEQYF. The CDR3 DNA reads TGTGCCAGCAGCTTTTATGGAGCCGACTCCTACGAGCAGTACTTC. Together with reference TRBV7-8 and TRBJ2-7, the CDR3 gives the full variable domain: GAGVSQSPRYKVAKRGQDVALRCDPISGHVSLFWYQQALGQGPEFLTYFQNEAQLDKSGLPSDRFFAERPEGSVSTLKIQRTQQEDSAVYLCASSFYGADSYEQYFGPGTRLTVT.

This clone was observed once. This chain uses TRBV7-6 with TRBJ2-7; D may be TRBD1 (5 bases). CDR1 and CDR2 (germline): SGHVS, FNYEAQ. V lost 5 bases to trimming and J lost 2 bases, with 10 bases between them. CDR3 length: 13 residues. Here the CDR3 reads CASSPRQTYEQYF. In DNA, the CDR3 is TGTGCCAGCAGCCCCAGACAGACCTACGAGCAGTACTTC.

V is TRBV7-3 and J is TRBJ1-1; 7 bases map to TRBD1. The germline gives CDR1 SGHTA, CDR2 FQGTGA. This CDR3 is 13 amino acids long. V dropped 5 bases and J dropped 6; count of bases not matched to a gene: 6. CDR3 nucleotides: TGTGCCAGCAGCCCCTCAGGGGGTCCTGAAGCTTTCTTT. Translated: CASSPSGGPEAFF.